Shown below are 7 T cell receptor beta chains from a single sample sequenced in a study of CD8 T cells in ankylosing spondylitis (TCRdb year 2017). The library was built by means of 5' RACE. Sequencing took place on an Illumina HiSeq 2500. The public reads were reprocessed in TCRdb via fastp at Q25 and MiXCR, keeping in-frame beta chains. For every CDR3 protein sequence, its rows merge into one entry that carries the most common genes and DNA. The sample data list around 180,000 distinct CDR3 sequences, and 15% to 20% of these were observed just once. Approximately 4% of the sample is held by the ten biggest clonotypes. The sequencing sample was made of blood, either unsorted or a sorted T cell fraction (not recorded which). The receptors shown here come from a male donor between 5 and 35 years old with ankylosing spondylitis or in good health (not recorded which). Donor details come from another sample of the same person, matched by shared clones.

In nucleotides, the CDR3 is TGTGCCAGCTCACCCCGGGACAGTGATTCACCCCTCCACTTT. Amino acids: CASSPRDSDSPLHF. This rearrangement joins TRBV18 to TRBJ1-6; 7 nucleotides align to TRBD1. The CDR3 has 14 amino acids. The V gene end was trimmed by 3 bases and the J gene end by 8 bases; junction bases not matched to a gene: 4. Germline lookup yields CDR1 KGHSH and CDR2 LQKENI. The whole variable domain, remainder taken from reference TRBV18 and TRBJ1-6, is NAGVMQNPRHLVRRRGQEARLRCSPMKGHSHVYWYRQLPEEGLKFMVYLQKENIIDESGMPKERFSAEFPKEGPSILRIQQVVRGDSAAYFCASSPRDSDSPLHFGNGTRLTVT.

V gene TRBV29-1 combines with J gene TRBJ2-7; D is perhaps TRBD1 or TRBD2 (5 bases each). CDR1 is SQVTM, CDR2 ANQGSEA, per germline. The CDR3 extends over 18 amino acids. CDR3 nucleotide sequence: TGCAACCCTCCCCCTACCCGGGGCATGAGAACAAAAGACTACGAGCAGTACGTC. It yields the protein CNPPPTRGMRTKDYEQYV.

This clonotype was detected ten times or more. At one of its ends the junction is not consistent with the germline gene, which may arise from a read error. This rearrangement joins TRBV10-2 to TRBJ1-2, with D unresolved. The CDR3 length is 12 residues. CDR1 is WSHSY, CDR2 SAAADI, per germline. The CDR3 nucleotides are TGCGCCAGCGGTGATAACGTCTATGGCTACACCTTC. The encoded protein is CASGDNVYGYTF.

This clonotype was counted at least ten times. The chain carries TRBV5-5 and TRBJ2-2; 8 bases are a match to TRBD2. The CDR3 is 15 residues long. Germline V gene data show CDR1 as SGHKS and CDR2 as YYEKEE (reference sequence). V shed 2 bases, J shed 5 bases, and the junction held 5 bases outside the gene matches. CDR3 sequence reads: CASSFTSGPTGELFF. The DNA for the CDR3 is TGTGCCAGCAGCTTCACTAGCGGACCAACCGGGGAGCTGTTTTTT.

The chain recombines TRBV20-1 with TRBJ2-5, with TRBD2 identical over 7 bases. The V and J ends lost 5 bases and 2 bases, in that order; junction bases with no gene match: 11. CDR1 DFQATT and CDR2 SNEGSKA come from the germline V gene (reference sequence). The CDR3 is 15 residues long. CDR3 coding DNA: TGCAGTGCTTCTCCTAGCGGCACTCCGCAAGAGACCCAGTACTTC. It codes for CSASPSGTPQETQYF.

The J gene is TRBJ2-1, the V gene TRBV11-3; TRBD1 matches 9 bases. CDR1 SGHNT and CDR2 YENEEA come from the germline V gene. The CDR3 is 15 amino acids. The V and J ends lost 6 bases and 7 bases, in that order; junction bases with no gene match: 10. The CDR3 loop reads CASSQPGQGLNEQFF. The DNA of the CDR3 is TGTGCCAGCAGTCAACCGGGACAGGGCCTTAATGAGCAGTTCTTC.

The sample holds many counts of this clonotype. This chain connects TRBV7-8 to TRBJ2-1; the D gene is possibly TRBD1 (6 bases). Germline V gives CDR1 SGHVS, CDR2 FQNEAQ. V lost 3 bases and J lost 7, with 10 bases in between. The CDR3 is 13 residues long. This CDR3 is CASSFDRTNEQFF. The CDR3, as DNA: TGTGCCAGCAGCTTCGACAGGACTAATGAGCAGTTCTTC.